This T cell receptor beta chain was identified during a study of T cells after yellow fever vaccination (dated by TCRdb to the late 2010s). Some background on the complete study: The SMART-Seq v4 Ultra Low Input RNA kit was used to prepare libraries from fractions with low cell numbers. The cohort comprised two healthy male donors, one aged 18 to 29 and one aged 30 to 40 years. Blood was drawn at multiple timepoints before and after primary and secondary immunization, with bulk PBMC replicates and cell subsets isolated. To follow T-cell clones before and after primary and booster YFV17D yellow fever vaccination, bulk TCR alpha and beta repertoires were sequenced over time.

The treatment or condition label, read with the paper, signifies: live attenuated yellow fever vaccine strain. At every blood-draw timepoint, two biological replicates of bulk PBMCs were collected. PBMCs were isolated from peripheral blood using a standard Ficoll-Paque protocol. RNA was extracted with TriZol from bulk PBMCs, CD4 and CD8 fractions, and dextramer-positive and dextramer-negative fractions. This clonotype was counted many times. Its antigen has not been determined. Qualities for individual bases were not recorded, and no much larger clone is one base off. Broad study findings and their caveats: Because only two donors were included in the study, the extent to which the findings can be generalized is limited. After the booster, most of the clones that had expanded following primary vaccination were detected again (almost 98% of CD4 and around 88% of CD8), which suggests that memory was broadly maintained. FACS-sorted repertoires could contain abundant contaminating clonotypes from the bulk population, so computational filtering was required. A small fraction of clonotypes appeared in both the CD4 and CD8 compartments, likely as a result of convergent recombination. Compared with the primary T-cell response, the secondary T-cell response was weaker but faster, peaking on day 5 rather than day 15.

Sequencing relied on an Illumina NovaSeq 6000. Synthesis of TCR cDNA relied on 5'RACE template switching, a step that introduced a universal primer site along with unique molecular identifiers. cDNA synthesis was primed from both the TCR alpha and TCR beta constant segments. Two PCR steps were used to amplify libraries, with sample barcodes and sequencing adapters being added in the second step. Sequencing of libraries was done on Illumina HiSeq 2500 (2x100 bp) or NovaSeq (2x150 bp). As for the original processing: MIGEC handled demultiplexing of reads and collapsing into UMI consensus sequences, while MiXCR performed V(D)J alignment. Using edgeR on replicate PBMC samples, clonotypes were called vaccine-responding if FDR was below 0.01 and the log2 fold change was above 5 up to day 15. Each bulk clonotype received a CD4 or CD8 identity based on whether the sequenced CD4 or CD8 repertoire contained that clonotype at higher abundance. The public reads were quality trimmed at Q25 with fastp and then assembled into clones with MiXCR by TCRdb, keeping productive beta chains. Each entry merges the rows of one CDR3 protein and shows their most common DNA and genes. The V and J calls, along with clone size, are taken from TCRdb and not from the paper's own processing. The sample yields a few hundred thousand distinct CDR3 sequences; approximately 3.9% were counted once. 24% of the sample is taken by the ten largest.

The CDR3 measures 13 amino acids from cysteine to phenylalanine. Only the CDR3 DNA is retained, 39 bases long and in frame from the first base. Clipping removes 3 bases from V and 7 bases from J, with 4 as the unmatched junction base count. The germline V gene supplies CDR1 SGHRS and CDR2 YFSETQ. The sequences come from PBMCs, collected 5 days after the yellow fever booster vaccination. The sequence joins TRBV5-1 to TRBJ1-1, with 9 middle bases fitting TRBD1. The receptor was isolated from a man between 18 and 35 years old who received the YFV17D yellow fever vaccine. The CDR3 in this case is CASSSGTGNEAFF. The nucleotide sequence is TGCGCCAGCAGCTCCGGGACAGGGAATGAAGCTTTCTTT. When the CDR3 is completed using the reference TRBV5-1 and TRBJ1-1 genes on either side, the full variable domain is KAGVTQTPRYLIKTRGQQVTLSCSPISGHRSVSWYQQTPGQGLQFLFEYFSETQRNKGNFPGRFSGRQFSNSRSEMNVSTLELGDSALYLCASSSGTGNEAFFGQGTRLTVV.